A selection of T cell receptor beta chains follows, all from one sample in a study of Ad26.COV2.S vaccination and SARS-CoV-2 variants. The repertoire was sequenced with immunoSEQ multiplex PCR; TCRdb's copy has only in-frame clones and lacks some. The profile shows about 280,000 clones, about 90% of them singletons. This sample comprised peripheral blood, obtained in a trial of Ad26.COV2.S vaccine versus placebo. These receptors came from a person aged 18 to 59 who received the Ad26.COV2.S COVID-19 vaccine or a placebo. Both conserved end residues are part of each CDR3. A D gene is named only where the DNA matches it firmly. The listing skips clone size in some rows; elsewhere it reads once, few, many or a size class.

>once|TRBV5-1|TRBD2|TRBJ2-3
TGCGCCAGCACCAGAGGGACTAGCGGGAGCTCCAGCACAGATACGCAGTATTTT
CASTRGTSGSSSTDTQYF
>once|TRBV12-5|TRBD2|TRBJ2-2
TGTGCTAGTGGTTTGAGACTAGCGGAAGCGAACACCGGGGAGCTGTTTTTT
CASGLRLAEANTGELFF
>.|TRBV7-2|.|TRBJ2-3
TGTGCCAGCAGCTTAGACAGGAAATCAGATACGCAGTATTTT
CASSLDRKSDTQYF
>.|TRBV19|.|TRBJ1-5
TGTGCCAGTAAGGGGTTAGGGGTTCAGCCCCAGCATTTT
CASKGLGVQPQHF
>once|TRBV30|.|TRBJ2-7
TGTGCCTGGAGTGTACCCCCTTCCTACGAGCAGTACTTC
CAWSVPPSYEQYF
>.|TRBV6-6|.|TRBJ2-7
TGTGCCAGCAGTGACTTTGGTTCAGGGACGGTCTACGAGCAGTACTTC
CASSDFGSGTVYEQYF
>.|TRBV7-9|TRBD2|TRBJ2-4
TGTGCCAGCAGCCCCCCTATAAGCGGGGGGAAAAACATTCAGTACTTC
CASSPPISGGKNIQYF
>.|TRBV2|.|TRBJ1-3
TGTGCCAGGTCAGGGAACTCTGGAAACACCATATATTTT
CARSGNSGNTIYF
>.|TRBV4-1|TRBD1|TRBJ2-7
TGCGCCAGCAGCCAAGCGGGACAGGGGATAGGTTACGAGCAGTACTTC
CASSQAGQGIGYEQYF
>.|TRBV6-5|.|TRBJ1-2
TGTGCCAGCGCCGGGTCGGAAACTAACTATGGCTACACCTTC
CASAGSETNYGYTF
>many|TRBV30|.|TRBJ1-2
TGTGCCTGGAGCCGACAGGCGAATGGCTACACCTTC
CAWSRQANGYTF
>.|TRBV6-5|TRBD1|TRBJ2-7
TGTGCCAGCAGTTACTCGGGACAGGGGGCCTACGAGCAGTACTTC
CASSYSGQGAYEQYF
>.|TRBV5-5|.|TRBJ2-7
TGTGCCAGCAGCTTGAGTGGGGCCTATTCCTACGAGCAGTACTTC
CASSLSGAYSYEQYF
>.|TRBV5-1|TRBD1|TRBJ2-3
TGCGCCAGCAGCACCCAGGGGGCGCGGGGTAAAGATACGCAGTATTTT
CASSTQGARGKDTQYF
>.|TRBV7-9|.|TRBJ1-4
TGTGCCAGCAGCTCCCCCGGCGGGGGGGAAAAACTGTTTTTT
CASSSPGGGEKLFF
>.|TRBV6-1|.|TRBJ1-1
TGTGCCAGCAGTGAACAGGGCGCGATGAACACTGAAGCTTTCTTT
CASSEQGAMNTEAFF
>.|TRBV29-1|TRBD1|TRBJ1-2
TGCAGCGTTGAATCCAGCAGGGGGCGTAAGGGGGGCTACACCTTC
CSVESSRGRKGGYTF
>.|TRBV4-1|.|TRBJ1-4
TGCGCCAGCAGCCAAGATAGGCCGGGGCATGAAAAACTGTTTTTT
CASSQDRPGHEKLFF
>.|TRBV7-2|.|TRBJ1-1
TGTGCCAGCAGCGTCCTCAGGGTAAGGGACACTGAAGCTTTCTTT
CASSVLRVRDTEAFF
>once|TRBV27|.|TRBJ1-5
TGTGCCAGCAGCCCCCCAGGTCAGCCCCAGCATTTT
CASSPPGQPQHF
>.|TRBV24-1|.|TRBJ2-1
TGTGCCACCAGTGATCTCGGGGGCAATGAGCAGTTCTTC
CATSDLGGNEQFF
>.|TRBV2|TRBD1|TRBJ1-5
TGTGCCAGCAGTGACTTGACAGGGAATCAGCCCCAGCATTTT
CASSDLTGNQPQHF
>.|TRBV5-4|TRBD2|TRBJ2-3
TGTGCCAGCAGCTCGGGGGTCGGGGGGTCTAGCACAGATACGCAGTATTTT
CASSSGVGGSSTDTQYF
>once|TRBV21-1|.|TRBJ2-3
TGTGCCAGCAGCGAGGGTGGAAGGGGGAGCACAGATACGCAGTATTTT
CASSEGGRGSTDTQYF
>.|TRBV5-1|.|TRBJ1-2
TGCGCCAGCAGCACTGACAATTATGGCTACACCTTC
CASSTDNYGYTF
>.|TRBV19|.|TRBJ2-2
TGTGCCAGTAGTATAGAAACCGTCTTCGGTCACACCGGGGAGCTGTTTTTT
CASSIETVFGHTGELFF
>.|TRBV9|.|TRBJ1-1
TGTGCCAGCAGCGTAGTTATGGACACTGAAGCTTTCTTT
CASSVVMDTEAFF
>.|TRBV7-6|.|TRBJ2-1
TGTGCCAGCAGCTTATCCGACCGCGGGGTCTCCTACAATGAGCAGTTCTTC
CASSLSDRGVSYNEQFF
>.|TRBV30|.|TRBJ1-5
TGTGCCTGGAGTGCGACGGGGAATCAGCCCCAGCATTTT
CAWSATGNQPQHF
>.|TRBV5-1|.|TRBJ2-7
TGCGCCAGCAGCCCCAATGGACCCTACGAGCAGTACTTC
CASSPNGPYEQYF
>.|TRBV28|TRBD1|TRBJ1-1
TGTGCCAGCAGGGGACAGGGGTTCAGAAACACTGAAGCTTTCTTT
CASRGQGFRNTEAFF
>.|TRBV15|TRBD1|TRBJ2-7
TGTGCCACCAGCAGGCCTAGGGGACAGGCCTACGAGCAGTACTTC
CATSRPRGQAYEQYF
>once|TRBV7-2|TRBD2|TRBJ2-1
TGTGCCAGCAGCTTAGGTCTCCTAGCGGGAGTTACTGAGCAGTTCTTC
CASSLGLLAGVTEQFF
>.|TRBV6-5|TRBD1|TRBJ1-1
TGTGCCAGCAGACACAGGGGTATGAACACTGAAGCTTTCTTT
CASRHRGMNTEAFF
>once|TRBV27|.|TRBJ2-3
TGTGCCAGCAGTTCCGTACTAGTCACAGATACGCAGTATTTT
CASSSVLVTDTQYF
>.|TRBV5-6|.|TRBJ2-7
TGTGCCAGCAGCTCAATAGGGGGGTACGAGCAGTACTTC
CASSSIGGYEQYF
>.|TRBV4-1|TRBD2|TRBJ2-3
TGCGCCAGCAGCCAACGACTAGCGGGGGGGGCCATAGATACGCAGTATTTT
CASSQRLAGGAIDTQYF
>.|TRBV6-5|.|TRBJ1-5
TGTGCCGTCCAGGAAAGGGGAAATTATCAGCCCCAGCATTTT
CAVQERGNYQPQHF
>.|TRBV7-2|TRBD2|TRBJ2-2
TGTGCCAGCAGCTTATCGAAGGCGGGGGGGCAAGCCGGGGAGCTGTTTTTT
CASSLSKAGGQAGELFF
>.|TRBV20-1|.|TRBJ1-2
TGCAGTGCTAGTATGAGGGGTAACTATGGCTACACCTTC
CSASMRGNYGYTF
>.|TRBV24-1|.|TRBJ2-5
TGTGCCACCAGTGATTCACGGACAACTAAAGAGACCCAGTACTTC
CATSDSRTTKETQYF
>.|TRBV24-1|TRBD2|TRBJ2-1
TGTGCCACCAGTGATCGACTAGCGGGGGACAATGAGCAGTTCTTC
CATSDRLAGDNEQFF
>few|TRBV7-3|TRBD1|TRBJ1-1
TGTGCCAGCAGCTTAACTGCCGGCTCCAGGGGGCAGGACACTGAAGCTTTCTTT
CASSLTAGSRGQDTEAFF
>.|TRBV28|.|TRBJ2-1
TGTGCCAGCAGTTTTAGCCAGGAGCAGTTCTTC
CASSFSQEQFF
>.|TRBV7-2|.|TRBJ2-1
TGTGCCAGCAGCTTAGCGGGAGGAGTCTACAATGAGCAGTTCTTC
CASSLAGGVYNEQFF
>.|TRBV5-1|TRBD1|TRBJ2-5
TGCGCCAGCAGCTTGGGAGCCAGGGGGCGGGAGACCCAGTACTTC
CASSLGARGRETQYF
>few|TRBV30|.|TRBJ1-6
TGTGCCTTCACTTCCGGCGGGGGTTCACCCCTCCACTTT
CAFTSGGGSPLHF
>.|TRBV2|.|TRBJ1-5
TGTGCCAGCAGTGACGACGGCTATAGCAATCAGCCCCAGCATTTT
CASSDDGYSNQPQHF
>.|TRBV18|.|TRBJ1-1
TGTGCCAGCTCACCATCTCGGGCTACCGACACTGAAGCTTTCTTT
CASSPSRATDTEAFF
>.|TRBV12-3/TRBV12-4|TRBD1|TRBJ1-2
TGTGCCAGCAGTTTAACAGGGGACTACACCTTC
CASSLTGDYTF
>once|TRBV11-2|.|TRBJ1-6
TGTGCCAGCAGCTTAGAGGGGAGCCTGGGTCTTTCACCCCTCCACTTT
CASSLEGSLGLSPLHF
>.|TRBV4-1|TRBD1|TRBJ1-1
TGCGCCAGCAGCCACGGACAGGGTACTGAAGCTTTCTTT
CASSHGQGTEAFF
>.|TRBV5-1|TRBD1|TRBJ2-2
TGCGCCAGCCGACAGGGGGGCAACACCGGGGAGCTGTTTTTT
CASRQGGNTGELFF
>.|TRBV19|TRBD1|TRBJ1-4
TGTGCCAGTACGTCGGACAGGGGGCGCGAAAAACTGTTTTTT
CASTSDRGREKLFF